These 28 T cell receptor beta chains share one sample of origin, sequenced in a study of T-cell memory formation after mild COVID-19. TCRdb independently ran MiXCR on the 5' RACE reads; one entry per CDR3 protein. This table holds 340,000 or so distinct CDR3 sequences, 13% found once. The source material was PBMCs or a T cell subset sorted from them (not recorded which). Receptors were obtained from a man aged 18 to 29 who had mild COVID-19 (a few samples of this study predate the infection). Cell type and time point are not known.

The J gene is TRBJ2-5, the V gene TRBV18, with 10 bases matching TRBD2. CDR3 length: 16 residues. CDR1 and CDR2 from the germline V gene are KGHSH and LQKENI. After removal of 1 base from V and 5 bases from J, the junction contained 7 bases not matched to a gene. CDR3 sequence reads: CASSPQLAGDGETQYF. CDR3 nucleotide sequence: TGTGCCAGCTCACCACAGCTAGCGGGAGACGGGGAGACCCAGTACTTC.

This clonotype was seen a few times. The V gene is TRBV5-1, the J gene TRBJ1-1, with 7 bases identical to TRBD1. Germline V gives CDR1 SGHRS, CDR2 YFSETQ. V trimming: 4 bases; J trimming: 2 bases; junction bases outside the gene matches: 8. The CDR3 has 15 amino acids. CDR3: CASSVRQGANTEAFF. The DNA for the CDR3 is TGCGCCAGCAGCGTTCGACAGGGCGCCAACACTGAAGCTTTCTTT.

The chain uses TRBV5-6 and TRBJ1-2; 7 bases are a match to TRBD1. J lost 4 bases, V lost 4 bases, and 10 bases had no gene match. The CDR3 length is 15 residues. Germline-derived CDR1 and CDR2 are SGHDT and YYEEEE. Here the CDR3 DNA reads TGTGCCAGCAGCCGTCCCCAGGGACAGATCTATGGCTACACCTTC. This encodes CASSRPQGQIYGYTF.

This clonotype was seen a few times. The chain has TRBV20-1 and TRBJ1-1; D gene ambiguous. Trimming stripped 3 bases from V and 0 bases from J, with 8 bases between. The CDR3 runs to 13 residues. The V gene's germline CDR1 is DFQATT and CDR2 SNEGSKA (reference sequence). The CDR3 DNA reads as TGCAGTGCTAGGGGTCAGCTGAACACTGAAGCTTTCTTT. Amino acids: CSARGQLNTEAFF.

This clonotype has only a few counts. A read error may produce the germline difference seen at one junction end. V gene TRBV7-2 combines with J gene TRBJ2-1; TRBD2 aligns across 15 bases. This CDR3 comprises 16 residues. Germline values: CDR1 SGHTA, CDR2 FQGNSA. The CDR3 nucleotides read TGTGCCAGCAGCTTCGGGACTAGCGGGGGGTACAGTGAGCAGTTCTTC. The encoded protein is CASSFGTSGGYSEQFF.

This clonotype was seen at least ten times. This rearrangement joins TRBV10-3 to TRBJ2-5; 9 bases map to TRBD2. Germline-derived CDR1 and CDR2 are ENHRY and SYGVKD. V dropped 10 bases and J dropped 4; count of bases not matched to a gene: 10. This CDR3 is built from 14 residues. CDR3 nucleotides: TGTGCCACCCAATTAGCGGGGGCGACAGAGACCCAGTACTTC. Amino acid sequence: CATQLAGATETQYF.

The V gene is TRBV11-1, the J gene TRBJ2-7, with 7 bases identical to TRBD1. With V trimmed by 5 bases and J by 5 bases, 21 bases remained unmatched. This CDR3 has 18 residues. CDR1 SGHAT and CDR2 FQDESV come from the germline V gene (reference sequence). Written as DNA, the CDR3 is TGTGCCAGCAGCGGATTACCGAGGACAGGACGAACGCACGACGAGCAGTACTTC. It yields the protein CASSGLPRTGRTHDEQYF.

The rearrangement links TRBV7-2 to TRBJ2-1; TRBD2 agrees at 12 bases. Germline CDR1 reads SGHTA; CDR2 reads FQGNSA. The CDR3 loop spans 16 amino acids. The ends lost 2 bases at V and 7 bases at J; junction bases unmatched: 6. The CDR3 DNA follows: TGTGCCAGCAGCTTACACGGGACTAGCGGGTCAAATGAGCAGTTCTTC. Protein product: CASSLHGTSGSNEQFF.

The chain joins TRBV4-3 to TRBJ2-1; 9 bases align to TRBD1. The V and J ends lost 5 bases and 8 bases, in that order; junction bases with no gene match: 4. Germline V lookup: CDR1 LGHNA, CDR2 YSLEER. CDR3 size: 13 residues. The CDR3 DNA reads as TGCGCCAGCAGCAGGGACAGGGATTATGAGCAGTTCTTC. Its protein is CASSRDRDYEQFF.

The table lists this clonotype with a count of one. At one end, the junction sequence differs from germline, possibly due to a read error. V and J are TRBV12-3 or TRBV12-4 and TRBJ1-2; 7 positions match TRBD1. CDR3 length: 11 residues. The CDR3 is CASSYRGQIFF. CDR3 DNA: TGTGCCAGCAGTTACCGGGGACAGATCTTCTTC.

This clonotype showed up just a few times. The chain combines TRBV7-8 with TRBJ1-4, with D unresolved. The CDR3 totals 12 residues. The germline V and J ends were trimmed by 4 bases and 6 bases, with 6 bases remaining between them. The germline V gene encodes CDR1 SGHVS and CDR2 FQNEAQ. The CDR3 DNA reads as TGTGCCAGCAGCTATCGGGATGAAAAACTGTTTTTT. Protein product: CASSYRDEKLFF. Variable domain in full (rest from reference TRBV7-8 and TRBJ1-4): GAGVSQSPRYKVAKRGQDVALRCDPISGHVSLFWYQQALGQGPEFLTYFQNEAQLDKSGLPSDRFFAERPEGSVSTLKIQRTQQEDSAVYLCASSYRDEKLFFGSGTQLSVL.

This clonotype showed up just a few times. The J gene is TRBJ2-1, the V gene TRBV5-1; 7 nucleotides line up with TRBD2. The V and J ends lost 1 base and 6 bases, in that order; junction bases with no gene match: 10. CDR3 length equals 16 residues. Per the germline V gene, CDR1 is SGHRS and CDR2 is YFSETQ. CDR3 sequence: CASSLFGQGGFNEQFF. CDR3 DNA: TGCGCCAGCAGCTTGTTTGGTCAGGGAGGGTTCAATGAGCAGTTCTTC.

The rearrangement links TRBV21-1 to TRBJ1-1; no check of the table's D call, TRBD1, against the DNA was made. TRBV21-1 is a known pseudogene. The CDR3 consists of 18 residues. DNA of the CDR3: TGTGCCAGCAGCAAAGAGGGGAACAGGGGAACAGGGAACACTGAAGCTTTCTTT. As protein: CASSKEGNRGTGNTEAFF.

The chain has TRBV7-9 and TRBJ2-1; tentatively, D is TRBD1 or TRBD2 (5 bases each). This CDR3 is 15 amino acids long. The V end was cut by 5 bases, the J end by 2 bases, with 13 bases between. Germline V lookup: CDR1 SEHNR, CDR2 FQNEAQ (reference sequence). The CDR3 nucleotides are TGTGCCAGCAGCCCGACGGGGCGCACCTACAATGAGCAGTTCTTC. As protein: CASSPTGRTYNEQFF.

The chain uses TRBV28 and TRBJ2-3, with D hard to call. V lost 5 bases and J 3 bases, leaving 21 bases between the germline ends. The germline gives CDR1 MDHEN, CDR2 SYDVKM. The CDR3 covers 17 residues. The CDR3, as DNA: TGTGCCAGCAGTAGTGTGGCCTTAATCGGTGGGACAGATACGCAGTATTTT. Its translation is CASSSVALIGGTDTQYF.

This clonotype has just a few counts. The chain recombines TRBV4-3 with TRBJ2-3; possible D gene TRBD1, 5 bases. Trimming stripped 0 bases from V and 4 bases from J, with 11 bases between. The length of the CDR3 is 15 residues. In germline, CDR1 is LGHNA, CDR2 YSLEER. The CDR3 bases are TGCGCCAGCAGCCAAGATTTCCAGGGCGCAGATACGCAGTATTTT. Translation gives CASSQDFQGADTQYF.

The gene calls are TRBV9 and TRBJ2-3; 11 bases line up with TRBD1. Germline V gene lookup returns CDR1 SGDLS and CDR2 YYNGEE. J gave up 8 bases and V 0 bases, and 8 bases lay outside the gene matches. The CDR3 is 16 amino acids. This chain's CDR3 is CASSVGGDRGRSTQYF. The DNA for the CDR3 is TGTGCCAGCAGCGTAGGAGGGGACAGGGGGAGGAGTACGCAGTATTTT. Full variable domain (missing parts from reference TRBV9 and TRBJ2-3): DSGVTQTPKHLITATGQRVTLRCSPRSGDLSVYWYQQSLDQGLQFLIQYYNGEERAKGNILERFSAQQFPDLHSELNLSSLELGDSALYFCASSVGGDRGRSTQYFGPGTRLTVL.

The chain has TRBV4-1 and TRBJ1-1, with D possibly TRBD1 on 5 matching bases. This CDR3 is 15 amino acids long. With 1 base removed from V and 1 base from J, the gap between germline ends came to 10 bases. Germline assignment: CDR1 MGHRA and CDR2 YSYEKL. In DNA, the CDR3 is TGCGCCAGCAGCCAAGGAAGGGACGGGAACACTGAAGCTTTCTTT. Encoded protein: CASSQGRDGNTEAFF.

The CDR3 protein is CASMRGSYNEQFF. In DNA, the CDR3 is TGTGCCAGCATGCGGGGCTCCTACAATGAGCAGTTCTTC. The chain joins TRBV6-5 to TRBJ2-1, with D perhaps TRBD2 (6 bases). The CDR3 is 13 amino acids. CDR1 and CDR2 (germline): MNHEY, SVGAGI. V gave up 7 bases and J gave up 0 bases, with 7 bases separating them.

This clonotype has more than one count but fewer than ten. The gene calls are TRBV21-1 and TRBJ2-3. TRBV21-1 is given as a pseudogene. This CDR3 spans 14 amino acids. The CDR3 sequence: CASSKPNSTDTQYF. The CDR3 DNA is TGTGCCAGCAGCAAACCGAATAGCACAGATACGCAGTATTTT.

This clonotype has only a few counts. This chain joins TRBV5-1 and TRBJ2-7; D gene uncertain. The CDR3 is 11 residues long. Trimming took off 5 bases at V and 8 bases at J, with 11 bases between the two ends. Germline V gene data show CDR1 as SGHRS and CDR2 as YFSETQ. The CDR3 is CASRSVGQQYF. The DNA of the CDR3 is TGCGCCAGCAGATCGGTGGGTCAGCAGTACTTC.

There are a few counts of this clonotype. The chain couples TRBV20-1 to TRBJ1-2; TRBD1 matches 8 bases. Germline CDR1 and CDR2: DFQATT and SNEGSKA (reference sequence). CDR3 size: 13 residues. The CDR3: CSGAGGLRYGYTF. The CDR3 DNA follows: TGCAGCGGTGCAGGGGGCCTCCGCTATGGCTACACCTTC.

This clonotype has just one count. The chain uses TRBV12-3 or TRBV12-4 and TRBJ1-2; the D gene is possibly TRBD1 (5 bases). Trimming pared 9 bases from V and 4 bases from J, leaving 12 bases between. The CDR3 contains 12 residues. The CDR3 protein is CARRAGSYGYTF. The CDR3 nucleotides are TGTGCCAGAAGAGCAGGGTCCTATGGCTACACCTTC.

This chain links TRBV2 with TRBJ1-5; D remains unclear. The germline V gene encodes CDR1 SNHLY and CDR2 FYNNEI. V lost 1 base to trimming and J lost 4 bases, with 5 bases between them. This CDR3 contains 13 residues. For the CDR3, the DNA is TGTGCCAGCAGTGAAGGAGCTAATCAGCCCCAGCATTTT. It translates to CASSEGANQPQHF.

This chain joins TRBV7-8 and TRBJ2-5, with 12 bases identical to TRBD2. The germline V gene encodes CDR1 SGHVS and CDR2 FQNEAQ. V shed 5 bases and J 2 bases; nucleotides not matched to a gene: 3. The CDR3 runs to 15 residues. The CDR3: CASSALAGGQETQYF. CDR3 bases: TGTGCCAGCAGCGCGCTAGCGGGGGGGCAAGAGACCCAGTACTTC. The full variable domain, with the rest looked up from reference TRBV7-8 and TRBJ2-5, is GAGVSQSPRYKVAKRGQDVALRCDPISGHVSLFWYQQALGQGPEFLTYFQNEAQLDKSGLPSDRFFAERPEGSVSTLKIQRTQQEDSAVYLCASSALAGGQETQYFGPGTRLLVL.

The rearrangement uses TRBV29-1 and TRBJ2-3; D possibly uses TRBD1 or TRBD2 (5 bases each). In germline, CDR1 is SQVTM, CDR2 ANQGSEA. V lost 6 bases, J lost 0 bases, and 10 bases lay in between. The CDR3 loop spans 13 amino acids. Here the CDR3 reads CSVPGPSTDTQYF. The CDR3 DNA sequence: TGCAGCGTACCGGGACCTAGCACAGATACGCAGTATTTT.

The rearrangement uses TRBV14 and TRBJ2-6, with D possibly being TRBD1 or TRBD2 (5 bases each). CDR3 size: 13 residues. Trimming cost V 3 bases and J 8 bases, with 8 bases left between them. Germline V gives CDR1 SGHDN, CDR2 FVKESK. The DNA for the CDR3 is TGTGCCAGCAGCCAGGGGACGACCAACGTCCTGACTTTC. Encoded protein: CASSQGTTNVLTF. The full variable domain, its missing parts supplied by reference TRBV14 and TRBJ2-6, is EAGVTQFPSHSVIEKGQTVTLRCDPISGHDNLYWYRRVMGKEIKFLLHFVKESKQDESGMPNNRFLAERTGGTYSTLKVQPAELEDSGVYFCASSQGTTNVLTFGAGSRLTVL.

This clonotype has more than one count but fewer than ten. The chain combines TRBV6-6 with TRBJ1-5; unclear D gene. The CDR3 runs to 15 residues. In germline, CDR1 is MNHNY, CDR2 SVGAGI (reference sequence). V was cut by 4 bases and J by 4 bases, with 14 bases left in between. CDR3 residues: CASSFRQVLNQPQHF. DNA of the CDR3: TGTGCCAGCAGTTTTCGGCAGGTATTAAATCAGCCCCAGCATTTT.